Each of the 8 T cell receptor beta chains below was sequenced from the same sample in a study of blood T cells in healthy people across ages. Alongside a J-beta primer mix, a sample-barcoded 5' primer served in a second PCR lasting about 6 to 11 cycles. TCRdb re-derived calls from the 5' RACE reads in MiXCR, one entry per CDR3 protein. The table includes roughly 1.4 million distinct CDR3 sequences, 55% to 75% detected once. The sequenced material came from blood. All receptors come from a young man in good health.

This sequence joins TRBV7-2 and TRBJ2-7; maybe TRBD1 (6 bases). Deletions cut 4 bases from V and 3 bases from J, with 19 bases between. The CDR3 is 16 residues long. The germline gives CDR1 SGHTA, CDR2 FQGNSA. CDR3: CASSSGQTTAVYEQYF. CDR3 DNA: TGTGCCAGCAGCTCCGGACAGACTACAGCTGTCTACGAGCAGTACTTC. The entire variable domain, with the rest obtained from reference TRBV7-2 and TRBJ2-7, is as follows: GAGVSQSPSNKVTEKGKDVELRCDPISGHTALYWYRQSLGQGLEFLIYFQGNSAPDKSGLPSDRFSAERTGGSVSTLTIQRTQQEDSAVYLCASSSGQTTAVYEQYFGPGTRLTVT.

The chain uses TRBV6-5 and TRBJ2-6, with TRBD1 as a possible D gene (6 bases). The V gene lost 6 bases and the J gene lost 2 bases, with 14 bases spanning the gap. In germline, CDR1 is MNHEY, CDR2 SVGAGI. The CDR3 loop spans 16 amino acids. CDR3 sequence reads: CASSPHTGTGANVLTF. CDR3 DNA: TGTGCCAGCAGCCCCCATACAGGGACTGGGGCCAACGTCCTGACTTTC.

This chain joins TRBV3-1 and TRBJ2-7; 8 nucleotides align to TRBD1. The DNA end is a closer match to TRBJ2-5, so the J assignment may be wrong. The CDR3 consists of 15 residues. The germline V gene has CDR1 LGHDT and CDR2 YNNKEL (reference sequence). CDR3 region: CASSQKDRVHETQYF. The CDR3 DNA reads TGTGCCAGCAGCCAAAAGGACAGGGTCCATGAGACCCAGTACTTC.

The chain couples TRBV6-5 to TRBJ2-7; TRBD1 matches at 8 bases. In germline, CDR1 is MNHEY, CDR2 SVGAGI. This CDR3 spans 15 amino acids. V shed 6 bases, J shed 2 bases, and the junction held 9 bases outside the gene matches. Here the CDR3 reads CASRAGTGPTYEQYF. CDR3 nucleotides: TGTGCCAGCAGAGCAGGGACAGGTCCTACCTACGAGCAGTACTTC.

V is TRBV7-9 and J is TRBJ2-5; D is uncertain. The CDR3 covers 14 residues. V was clipped by 3 bases and J by 5 bases, with 13 bases between them. The germline gives CDR1 SEHNR, CDR2 FQNEAQ (reference sequence). CDR3 loop: CASSLGGFRETQYF. CDR3 in DNA: TGTGCCAGCAGCTTGGGCGGCTTTCGGGAGACCCAGTACTTC.

This clonotype was counted between two and nine times. The chain uses TRBV29-1 and TRBJ2-7; 7 bases match TRBD2. V lost 4 bases to trimming and J lost 6 bases; unmatched junction nucleotides: 3. Germline CDR1 is SQVTM and CDR2 is ANQGSEA. This CDR3 has 11 residues. CDR3 region: CSVVWEGEQYF. CDR3 DNA sequence: TGCAGCGTTGTCTGGGAGGGCGAGCAGTACTTC.

This clonotype turned up a few times. The chain has TRBV15 and TRBJ2-1, with 13 bases that match TRBD2. The CDR3 is 15 residues long. J lost 10 bases, V lost 0 bases, and 3 bases had no gene match. From germline, CDR1 is LNHNV and CDR2 YYDKDF (reference sequence). The CDR3 protein is CATSRDPGLAGEQFF. In DNA form, the CDR3 reads TGTGCCACCAGCAGAGATCCGGGACTAGCGGGGGAGCAGTTCTTC.

The table lists this clonotype with a few counts. CDR3 nucleotides: TGTGCCAGCAGCCCACCGGGACTACGAAGCGAGCAGTACTTC. Protein: CASSPPGLRSEQYF. This chain uses TRBV12-3 or TRBV12-4 with TRBJ2-7; the match to TRBD2 covers 7 bases. The CDR3 is 14 residues long. With 6 bases clipped from V and 6 bases from J, the junction kept 11 bases outside the gene matches.